This T cell receptor beta chain was recovered during a study of T-cell reconstitution after alpha-beta-depleted transplantation in children. Study observations and caveats: Alpha-beta T cells present about two months after transplant were reported to originate from several hundred expanded graft clones. Surviving recipient T cells and thymic progenitors underlay high day-60 TCRbeta diversity in some patients. Hyperexpanded clones declined; after one year, newly produced T cells mostly supplied diversity.

The table lists this clonotype with a few counts. The antigen is unknown. Germline V lookup: CDR1 LGHNA, CDR2 YSLEER. Deletions cut 1 base from V and 4 bases from J, with 7 bases between. This CDR3 comprises 13 residues. Unique molecular identifiers tagged the TCRbeta library. In TCRdb, the PCR reads were re-called with MiXCR into one record per CDR3 protein. Of a few hundred thousand distinct CDR3 sequences in the sample, under 15% are singletons; the top ten hold over 2%. This receptor was obtained from a male patient younger than 18 who had a stem cell transplant for acute myeloid leukemia, so the T cells may come from the graft donor. V usage is TRBV4-3 and J usage is TRBJ1-1; D unresolved. The sequencing here drew on PBMCs, mostly from graft donor cells, taken 360 days after TCRalphabeta/CD19-depleted stem cell transplant. CDR3 DNA: TGCGCCAGCAGCCAAGTAATTCCCACTGAAGCTTTCTTT. Protein sequence: CASSQVIPTEAFF.